One TCR beta chain is described in this entry. No antigen is known for it. Both 60 Vbeta primers and 13 Jbeta primers went into the PCR. Produced via immunoSEQ multiplex PCR; TCRdb's table is partial and in-frame only. Among roughly 93,000 clones listed, more than 70% were seen once. This entry comes from a study of cytomegalovirus exposure and HLA in healthy donors. Study conclusions and caveats: V- and J-gene trimming in TCR beta was tied to a missense DCLRE1C variant by an analysis performed later.

V dropped 6 bases and J dropped 1 base, with 16 bases sitting between them. This CDR3 has 15 amino acids. CDR1 is SGHTA and CDR2 is FQGNSA in the germline V gene. The source is a man aged 35 to 55 in good health and CMV-seronegative. This chain links TRBV7-2 with TRBJ2-7; no reliable D call. What was sequenced was PBMCs. The CDR3 DNA reads TGTGCCAGCAGTCCGATCAGTGGGCCTTCCTACGAGCAGTACTTC. Its translation is CASSPISGPSYEQYF.